The T cell receptor (beta chain) described here comes from a study of spatial heterogeneity in lung cancer. CDR1 and CDR2 (germline): DFQATT, SNEGSKA (reference sequence). Trimming removed 3 bases at V and 2 bases at J, with 11 bases between. The CDR3 spans 14 residues. Each TCR cDNA molecule bore a unique molecular identifier. Each CDR3 protein gets one entry after TCRdb re-called the 5' RACE reads with MiXCR. The table has about 35,000 distinct CDR3 sequences, approximately 3.1% seen once. Specified time point: sample taken at primary tumor resection. Unsorted whole RNA samples from tumor, nontumor lung or frozen PBMC were sequenced. This clonotype was detected many times.

The clonotype was recovered from a male donor with early-stage non-small cell lung cancer. Sequencing was performed on normal lung tissue next to the tumor, taken at surgery. The chain links TRBV20-1 to TRBJ1-5, with D unclear. The DNA for the CDR3 is TGCAGTGCTAGTTCCGGTAATCGCAATCAGCCCCAGCATTTT. Protein sequence: CSASSGNRNQPQHF.